Presented here are 27 T cell receptor beta chains from one specimen sequenced in a study of shared clonotypes between healthy human individuals. Profiled with immunoSEQ multiplex PCR; TCRdb holds only in-frame clones, not every one. The sample yields more than 500,000 clones, roughly 95% seen once. Naive CD8 isolation took CD45RO-negative cells positively selected for CCR7 and excluded terminally differentiated effector memory CD45RA+ cells. Sequencing used naive CD8+ T cells sorted from blood. Receptor source: a woman aged 25-40 years in good health.

V is TRBV13 and J is TRBJ1-1, with unresolved D. This CDR3 spans 14 amino acids. CDR1 is PRHDT, CDR2 FYEKMQ, per germline (reference sequence). V lost 2 bases and J lost 0, with 7 bases in between. CDR3 loop: CASSLSSLNTEAFF. As DNA, the CDR3 is TGTGCCAGCAGCTTAAGTAGTTTGAACACTGAAGCTTTCTTT.

This chain uses TRBV5-4 with TRBJ2-3; D possibly uses TRBD1 or TRBD2 (6 bases each). V lost 0 bases and J lost 4, with 9 bases in between. This CDR3 contains 14 residues. CDR1 is SGHNT, CDR2 YYREEE, per germline (reference sequence). CDR3 sequence (DNA): TGTGCCAGCAGCTTGGTCGGGGGCGCAGATACGCAGTATTTT. It codes for CASSLVGGADTQYF.

This clone was detected once. The chain recombines TRBV19 with TRBJ2-1, with D possibly called TRBD1 or TRBD2 (5 bases each). Germline V gene sequence: CDR1 LNHDA, CDR2 SQIVND (reference sequence). The CDR3 has 13 residues. V lost 10 bases, J lost 2 bases, and 12 bases lay in between. The CDR3 DNA reads TGTGCCACCCGGGACCGCACCTACAATGAGCAGTTCTTC. It specifies CATRDRTYNEQFF. Full variable domain (rest looked up from reference TRBV19 and TRBJ2-1): DGGITQSPKYLFRKEGQNVTLSCEQNLNHDAMYWYRQDPGQGLRLIYYSQIVNDFQKGDIAEGYSVSREKKESFPLTVTSAQKNPTAFYLCATRDRTYNEQFFGPGTRLTVL.

The V call is TRBV12-2, the J call TRBJ1-5; TRBD1 is the table's D call, not checked against the DNA. TRBV12-2 has pseudogene status. This CDR3 has 19 amino acids. The DNA for the CDR3 is TGTGCAAGTCGCTTCGGTGGACAGGGGTCTCCCGGGGGCAATCAGCCCCAGCATTTT. Protein product: CASRFGGQGSPGGNQPQHF.

The chain employs TRBV29-1 and TRBJ2-2; D perhaps matches TRBD1 (6 bases). The V gene's germline CDR1 is SQVTM and CDR2 ANQGSEA. Trimming removed 3 bases at V and 1 base at J, with 12 bases between. The CDR3 loop spans 15 amino acids. In DNA form, the CDR3 reads TGCAGCGTTGATGTTACAGGGATGAACACCGGGGAGCTGTTTTTT. This sequence encodes CSVDVTGMNTGELFF.

The genes are TRBV4-1 and TRBJ2-5, with a tentative D call TRBD1 (5 bases). TRBJ2-7 matches the DNA end more closely, so the J call is doubtful. The CDR3 totals 15 residues. CDR1 and CDR2 (germline): MGHRA, YSYEKL. The CDR3 region has the DNA TGCGCCAGCAGCCTTCGGGCAGGGATCGTTCACGAGCAGTACTTC. It yields the protein CASSLRAGIVHEQYF.

J is TRBJ2-2 and V is TRBV7-9, with TRBD2 identical over 7 bases. V shed 4 bases and J 1 base; nucleotides not matched to a gene: 6. Looked up from germline, CDR1 is SEHNR and CDR2 is FQNEAQ (reference sequence). This CDR3 contains 16 residues. CDR3 nucleotide sequence: TGTGCCAGCAGCTCCGGCTGGGAGGGGAACACCGGGGAGCTGTTTTTT. Protein sequence: CASSSGWEGNTGELFF.

The V call is TRBV5-5, the J call TRBJ1-3; D call uncertain. This CDR3 is 15 amino acids long. V was trimmed by 0 bases and J by 1 base, leaving 8 bases between them. CDR1 SGHKS and CDR2 YYEKEE come from the germline V gene (reference sequence). CDR3 DNA sequence: TGTGCCAGCAGCTTGGACGGTGATTCTGGAAACACCATATATTTT. Its translation is CASSLDGDSGNTIYF.

The V call is TRBV7-9, the J call TRBJ2-1, with TRBD2 as a possible D gene (6 bases). Germline-derived CDR1 and CDR2 are SEHNR and FQNEAQ (reference sequence). The CDR3 spans 13 residues. The ends were cut back, 3 bases at V and 8 bases at J, with 11 bases in the middle. CDR3 in DNA: TGTGCCAGCAGCTTCATGGGACTCGATGAGCAGTTCTTC. Amino acid sequence: CASSFMGLDEQFF. The full variable domain, its missing parts supplied by reference TRBV7-9 and TRBJ2-1, is DTGVSQNPRHKITKRGQNVTFRCDPISEHNRLYWYRQTLGQGPEFLTYFQNEAQLEKSRLLSDRFSAERPKGSFSTLEIQRTEQGDSAMYLCASSFMGLDEQFFGPGTRLTVL.

V gene TRBV6-1 combines with J gene TRBJ2-7, with TRBD1 identical over 7 bases. From germline, CDR1 is MNHNS and CDR2 SASEGT. V lost 4 bases to trimming and J lost 0 bases; unmatched junction nucleotides: 3. The CDR3 loop spans 14 amino acids. The CDR3: CASSGQGSSYEQYF. The CDR3 DNA reads TGTGCCAGCAGTGGACAGGGTAGCTCCTACGAGCAGTACTTC.

The rearrangement links TRBV19 to TRBJ2-3; 10 positions match TRBD2. With V trimmed by 7 bases and J by 3 bases, 10 bases remained unmatched. Germline V lookup: CDR1 LNHDA, CDR2 SQIVND (reference sequence). The CDR3 runs 16 residues. CDR3 loop: CASTRVAGGVTDTQYF. Here the CDR3 DNA reads TGTGCCAGTACTCGGGTAGCGGGAGGTGTGACAGATACGCAGTATTTT.

V gene TRBV16 combines with J gene TRBJ1-2, with 10 bases fitting TRBD1. This CDR3 comprises 14 residues. The ends lost 0 bases at V and 6 bases at J; junction bases unmatched: 1. Germline CDR1 KGHSY, CDR2 FQNENV. CDR3 coding DNA: TGTGCCAGCAGCCAATCGACAGGGGGCAATGGCTACACCTTC. This encodes CASSQSTGGNGYTF.

This clone was observed once. The chain combines TRBV6-6 with TRBJ1-1; D gene uncertain. The germline V gene encodes CDR1 MNHNY and CDR2 SVGAGI (reference sequence). CDR3 length: 12 amino acids. Deletions cut 6 bases from V and 4 bases from J, with 9 bases between. CDR3 residues: CASRLRATEAFF. The CDR3 bases are TGTGCCAGCAGACTTCGGGCCACTGAAGCTTTCTTT.

V gene TRBV28 combines with J gene TRBJ2-5; 10 positions agree with TRBD1. The better agreement between TRBJ2-7 and the DNA end casts doubt on the J call. There are 16 residues in the CDR3. Per the germline V gene, CDR1 is MDHEN and CDR2 is SYDVKM. The CDR3 sequence is CASSLVKGQGTYEQYF. CDR3 nucleotides: TGTGCCAGCAGTTTGGTTAAGGGACAGGGGACCTACGAGCAGTACTTC.

This clone was detected once. The sample contains more than one DNA sequence encoding this CDR3. The rearrangement links TRBV28 to TRBJ2-7, with 7 bases lining up with TRBD2. The CDR3 runs to 14 residues. V lost 4 bases and J lost 0; bases outside the gene matches: 3. Germline values: CDR1 MDHEN, CDR2 SYDVKM. Written as DNA, the CDR3 is TGTGCCAGCAGTTCTAGCGGCAGCTCCTACGAGCAGTACTTC. Its translation: CASSSSGSSYEQYF.

V gene TRBV2 combines with J gene TRBJ1-1; D possibly corresponds to TRBD1 (5 bases). This CDR3 has 13 residues. Germline V CDR1 and CDR2: SNHLY, FYNNEI. Trimming shortened V by 8 bases and J by 4 bases, and 14 bases separated the two germline ends. CDR3 region: CASGAGGITEAFF. The CDR3 bases are TGTGCCAGCGGGGCCGGGGGGATCACTGAAGCTTTCTTT.

V gene TRBV27 combines with J gene TRBJ2-7; tentatively, D is TRBD2 (5 bases). Germline CDR1 is MNHEY and CDR2 is SMNVEV (reference sequence). Between the trimmed V and J ends, which lost 2 bases and 2 bases, there was a span of 10 bases. The CDR3 sequence is 14 residues long. The CDR3 DNA sequence: TGTGCCAGCAGTTTAGAGCGGTTCCCCTACGAGCAGTACTTC. Residues: CASSLERFPYEQYF.

This chain joins TRBV7-9 and TRBJ2-7; 7 nucleotides agree with TRBD1. V lost 0 bases and J lost 5; bases outside the gene matches: 7. This CDR3 contains 15 residues. Germline CDR1 reads SEHNR; CDR2 reads FQNEAQ (reference sequence). The CDR3 nucleotides are TGTGCCAGCAGCTTAGCTGACAGGGCGCTCGACGAGCAGTACTTC. It codes for CASSLADRALDEQYF.

The genes are TRBV27 and TRBJ2-2; D call uncertain. CDR1 MNHEY and CDR2 SMNVEV come from the germline V gene (reference sequence). V shed 1 base and J shed 8 bases, with 8 bases lying between them. CDR3 length: 13 residues. CDR3 sequence reads: CASSLLLPGELFF. CDR3 sequence (DNA): TGTGCCAGCAGTTTATTACTTCCGGGGGAGCTGTTTTTT.

This chain links TRBV2 with TRBJ1-4; D may be TRBD1 (6 bases). From germline, CDR1 is SNHLY and CDR2 FYNNEI. V dropped 6 bases and J dropped 7 bases, with 21 bases sitting between them. The CDR3 spans 16 residues. CDR3 amino acids: CASRFEQGRSVEKLFF. In DNA, the CDR3 is TGTGCCAGCAGATTCGAACAGGGAAGGAGCGTTGAAAAACTGTTTTTT.

V usage is TRBV28 and J usage is TRBJ2-7, with 7 bases lining up with TRBD2. Trimming removed 9 bases from V and 3 bases from J; junction bases left unmatched: 11. There are 14 residues in the CDR3. The germline V gene encodes CDR1 MDHEN and CDR2 SYDVKM. Here the CDR3 DNA reads TGTGCCAGTCGAGTTTTTGCGGGGGACTACGAGCAGTACTTC. Protein: CASRVFAGDYEQYF.

The J gene is TRBJ2-7, the V gene TRBV19; D is perhaps TRBD2 (5 bases). Germline assignment: CDR1 LNHDA and CDR2 SQIVND (reference sequence). This CDR3 contains 15 residues. V was pared by 6 bases and J by 6 bases, with 21 bases between. The CDR3 region is CASRPSGWGFSEQYF. The CDR3, as DNA: TGTGCCAGTAGACCCTCGGGGTGGGGTTTCAGCGAGCAGTACTTC.

The chain links TRBV7-9 to TRBJ1-1, with 7 bases lining up with TRBD1. CDR3 length equals 17 residues. V shed 5 bases and J 1 base; nucleotides not matched to a gene: 13. The germline gives CDR1 SEHNR, CDR2 FQNEAQ (reference sequence). CDR3: CASSRSGDRTRNTEAFF. The CDR3 DNA reads as TGTGCCAGCAGCCGGTCCGGGGACAGAACTCGGAACACTGAAGCTTTCTTT.

The DNA for the CDR3 is TGTGCCAGTAGTGCCTCCGGGACTGTGTCCTACGAGCAGTACTTC. Translated, it gives CASSASGTVSYEQYF. The chain combines TRBV19 with TRBJ2-7, with TRBD2 as a possible D gene (6 bases). The CDR3 length is 15 residues. The germline V and J ends were trimmed by 5 bases and 1 base, with 15 bases remaining between them. The germline gives CDR1 LNHDA, CDR2 SQIVND (reference sequence). Together with reference TRBV19 and TRBJ2-7, the CDR3 gives the full variable domain: DGGITQSPKYLFRKEGQNVTLSCEQNLNHDAMYWYRQDPGQGLRLIYYSQIVNDFQKGDIAEGYSVSREKKESFPLTVTSAQKNPTAFYLCASSASGTVSYEQYFGPGTRLTVT.

The chain combines TRBV14 with TRBJ2-2, with TRBD1 matching 8 bases. With V trimmed by 6 bases and J by 1 base, 4 bases remained unmatched. The germline V gene has CDR1 SGHDN and CDR2 FVKESK. The CDR3 loop spans 15 amino acids. This CDR3 reads CASSRTGGNTGELFF. DNA for the CDR3: TGTGCCAGCAGTCGTACAGGGGGGAACACCGGGGAGCTGTTTTTT.

The chain is built from TRBV28 and TRBJ2-7; possibly TRBD2 for D (5 bases). The germline V gene encodes CDR1 MDHEN and CDR2 SYDVKM. The CDR3 is 12 residues long. V shed 3 bases and J shed 5 bases, with 8 bases lying between them. This chain's CDR3 is CASSLYGNEQYF. For the CDR3, the DNA is TGTGCCAGCAGTTTGTACGGGAACGAGCAGTACTTC.

V usage is TRBV19 and J usage is TRBJ2-7; D gene uncertain. Germline CDR1 LNHDA, CDR2 SQIVND (reference sequence). V was trimmed by 7 bases and J by 2 bases, leaving 15 bases between them. This CDR3 has 14 amino acids. CDR3 loop: CASTLAVGAYEQYF. In DNA, the CDR3 is TGTGCCAGTACCCTGGCAGTAGGCGCCTACGAGCAGTACTTC.